The present T cell receptor (beta chain) was sequenced within a study of cytomegalovirus exposure and HLA in healthy donors. Findings and limits, study-wide: A later analysis showed TCR association rates differing by HLA locus, peaking at DRB1 and lowest at HLA-C. Beyond CMV serostatus, there was no information to go on about immune exposure.

With regard to this clone: The antigen is undetermined.

Trimming took off 3 bases at V and 5 bases at J, with 8 bases between the two ends. The CDR3 spans 13 residues. The germline V gene encodes CDR1 LNHDA and CDR2 SQIVND (reference sequence). With 60 Vbeta and 13 Jbeta primers, the PCR was carried out. The protocol was immunoSEQ multiplex PCR, while the TCRdb copy is restricted to in-frame clones and leaves out a portion. The table includes 100,000 to 150,000 clones, 65% to 80% detected once. The sequenced sample was PBMCs. The sequence was obtained from a woman aged 40 to 55 in good health and CMV-seropositive. The gene calls are TRBV19 and TRBJ2-1; D remains unclear. CDR3 nucleotides: TGTGCCAGTAGTATTTCAGGCCACAATGAGCAGTTCTTC. It is translated as CASSISGHNEQFF.